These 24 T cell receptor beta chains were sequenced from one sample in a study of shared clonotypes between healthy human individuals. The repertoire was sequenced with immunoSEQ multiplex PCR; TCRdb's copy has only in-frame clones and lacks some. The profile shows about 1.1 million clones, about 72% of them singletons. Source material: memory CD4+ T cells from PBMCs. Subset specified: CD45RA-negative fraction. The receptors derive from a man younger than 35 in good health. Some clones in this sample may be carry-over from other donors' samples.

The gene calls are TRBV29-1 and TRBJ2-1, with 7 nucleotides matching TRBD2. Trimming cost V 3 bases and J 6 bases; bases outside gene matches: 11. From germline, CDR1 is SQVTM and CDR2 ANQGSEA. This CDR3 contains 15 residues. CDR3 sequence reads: CSVDPLPASGNEQFF. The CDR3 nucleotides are TGCAGCGTTGATCCCCTTCCGGCTAGCGGCAATGAGCAGTTCTTC.

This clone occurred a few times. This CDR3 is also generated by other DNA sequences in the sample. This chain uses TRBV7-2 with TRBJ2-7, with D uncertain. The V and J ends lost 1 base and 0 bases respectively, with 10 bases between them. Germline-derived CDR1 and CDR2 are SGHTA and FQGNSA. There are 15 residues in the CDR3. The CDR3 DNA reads TGTGCCAGCAGCTTAGGGGGAACAAGCTCCTACGAGCAGTACTTC. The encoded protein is CASSLGGTSSYEQYF.

The CDR3 here is CASSLGQFLEKLFF. The CDR3 region has the DNA TGTGCCAGCAGCTTAGGACAGTTTCTCGAAAAACTGTTTTTT. The genes are TRBV7-9 and TRBJ1-4; maybe TRBD1 (5 bases). Germline CDR1 is SEHNR and CDR2 is FQNEAQ (reference sequence). Trimming stripped 1 base from V and 8 bases from J, with 11 bases between. CDR3 size: 14 residues. The full variable domain, in which reference TRBV7-9 and TRBJ1-4 provide the parts outside the CDR3, is DTGVSQNPRHKITKRGQNVTFRCDPISEHNRLYWYRQTLGQGPEFLTYFQNEAQLEKSRLLSDRFSAERPKGSFSTLEIQRTEQGDSAMYLCASSLGQFLEKLFFGSGTQLSVL.

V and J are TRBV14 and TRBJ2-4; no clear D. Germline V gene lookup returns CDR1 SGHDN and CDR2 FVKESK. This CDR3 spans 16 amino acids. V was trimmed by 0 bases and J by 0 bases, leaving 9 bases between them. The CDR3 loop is CASSQDGFSAKNIQYF. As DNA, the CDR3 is TGTGCCAGCAGCCAAGATGGGTTTTCAGCCAAAAACATTCAGTACTTC.

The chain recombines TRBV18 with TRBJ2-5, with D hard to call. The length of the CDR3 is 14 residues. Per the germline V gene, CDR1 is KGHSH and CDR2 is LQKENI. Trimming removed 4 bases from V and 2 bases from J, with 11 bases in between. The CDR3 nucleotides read TGTGCCAGCTCACAAACGACGGTACAAGAGACCCAGTACTTC. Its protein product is CASSQTTVQETQYF.

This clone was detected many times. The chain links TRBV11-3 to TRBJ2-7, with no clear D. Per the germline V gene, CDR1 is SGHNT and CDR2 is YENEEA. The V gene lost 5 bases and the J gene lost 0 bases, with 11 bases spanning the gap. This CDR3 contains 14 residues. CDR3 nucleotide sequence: TGTGCCAGCAGCCCCAGGTCCAACTCCTACGAGCAGTACTTC. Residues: CASSPRSNSYEQYF. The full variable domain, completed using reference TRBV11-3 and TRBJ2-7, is EAGVVQSPRYKIIEKKQPVAFWCNPISGHNTLYWYLQNLGQGPELLIRYENEEAVDDSQLPKDRFSAERLKGVDSTLKIQPAELGDSAVYLCASSPRSNSYEQYFGPGTRLTVT.

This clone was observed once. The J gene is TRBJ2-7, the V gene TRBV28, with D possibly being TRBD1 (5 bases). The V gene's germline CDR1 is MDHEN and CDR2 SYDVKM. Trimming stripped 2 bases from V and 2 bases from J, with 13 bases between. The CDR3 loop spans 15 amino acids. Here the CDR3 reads CASSLKGLGPYEQYF. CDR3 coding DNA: TGTGCCAGCAGTTTAAAGGGGTTGGGGCCCTACGAGCAGTACTTC.

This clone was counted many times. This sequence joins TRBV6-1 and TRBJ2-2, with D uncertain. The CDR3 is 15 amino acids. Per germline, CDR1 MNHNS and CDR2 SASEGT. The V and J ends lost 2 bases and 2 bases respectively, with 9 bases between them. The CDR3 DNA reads TGTGCCAGCAGTGAATATGGAGTAAACACCGGGGAGCTGTTTTTT. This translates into CASSEYGVNTGELFF.

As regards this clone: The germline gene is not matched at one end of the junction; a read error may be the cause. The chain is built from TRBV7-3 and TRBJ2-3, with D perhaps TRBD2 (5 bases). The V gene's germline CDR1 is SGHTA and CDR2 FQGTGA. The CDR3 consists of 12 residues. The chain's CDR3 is CASSLLRDTQCF. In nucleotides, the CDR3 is TGTGCCAGCAGCTTACTGAGGGATACGCAGTGTTTT.

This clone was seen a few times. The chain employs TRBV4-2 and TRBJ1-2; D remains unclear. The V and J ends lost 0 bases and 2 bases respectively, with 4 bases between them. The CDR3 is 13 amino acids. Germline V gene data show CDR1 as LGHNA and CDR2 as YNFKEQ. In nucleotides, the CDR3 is TGTGCCAGCAGCCAAGATGCAAACTATGGCTACACCTTC. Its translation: CASSQDANYGYTF.

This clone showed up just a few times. As DNA, the CDR3 is TGTGCCAGCAGTCCGACAGGGGGCATCTACGAGCAGTACTTC. Amino acids: CASSPTGGIYEQYF. The rearrangement uses TRBV27 and TRBJ2-7; 10 bases align to TRBD1. Germline CDR1 is MNHEY and CDR2 is SMNVEV (reference sequence). The CDR3 is 14 amino acids. V shed 5 bases, J shed 3 bases, and the junction held 4 bases outside the gene matches.

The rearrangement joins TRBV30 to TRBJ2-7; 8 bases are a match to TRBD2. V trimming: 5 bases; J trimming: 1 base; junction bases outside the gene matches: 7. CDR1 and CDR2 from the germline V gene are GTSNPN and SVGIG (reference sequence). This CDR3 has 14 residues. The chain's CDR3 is CAWGLGGGSYEQYF. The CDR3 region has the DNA TGTGCCTGGGGACTCGGCGGGGGGTCCTACGAGCAGTACTTC.

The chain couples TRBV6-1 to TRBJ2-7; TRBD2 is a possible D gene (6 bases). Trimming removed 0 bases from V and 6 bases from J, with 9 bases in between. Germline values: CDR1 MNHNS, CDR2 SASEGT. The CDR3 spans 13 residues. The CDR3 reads CASSEAGGTEQYF. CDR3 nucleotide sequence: TGTGCCAGCAGTGAAGCCGGAGGGACCGAGCAGTACTTC.

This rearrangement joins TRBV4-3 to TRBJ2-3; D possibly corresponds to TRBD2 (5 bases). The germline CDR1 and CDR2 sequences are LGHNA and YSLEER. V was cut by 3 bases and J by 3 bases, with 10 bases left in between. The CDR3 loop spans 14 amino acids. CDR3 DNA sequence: TGCGCCAGCAGCCATGACCGCGGGACAGATACGCAGTATTTT. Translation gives CASSHDRGTDTQYF.

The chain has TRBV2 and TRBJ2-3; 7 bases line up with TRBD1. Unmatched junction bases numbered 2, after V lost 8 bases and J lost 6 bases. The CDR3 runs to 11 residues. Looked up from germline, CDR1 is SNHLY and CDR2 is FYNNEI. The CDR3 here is CASEQGDTQYF. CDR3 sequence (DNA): TGTGCCAGCGAACAGGGGGATACGCAGTATTTT.

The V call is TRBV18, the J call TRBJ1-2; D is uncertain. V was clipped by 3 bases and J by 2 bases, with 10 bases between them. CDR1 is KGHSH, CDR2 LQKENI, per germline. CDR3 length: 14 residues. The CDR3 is CASSPRTENYGYTF. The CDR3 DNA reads TGTGCCAGCTCACCCCGGACCGAGAACTATGGCTACACCTTC.

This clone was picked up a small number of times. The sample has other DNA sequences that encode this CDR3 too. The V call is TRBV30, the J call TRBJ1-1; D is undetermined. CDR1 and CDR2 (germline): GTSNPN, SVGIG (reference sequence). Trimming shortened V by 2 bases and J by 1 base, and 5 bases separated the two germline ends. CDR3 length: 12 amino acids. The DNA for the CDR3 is TGTGCCTGGAGTAGGGCGAACACTGAAGCTTTCTTT. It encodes CAWSRANTEAFF.

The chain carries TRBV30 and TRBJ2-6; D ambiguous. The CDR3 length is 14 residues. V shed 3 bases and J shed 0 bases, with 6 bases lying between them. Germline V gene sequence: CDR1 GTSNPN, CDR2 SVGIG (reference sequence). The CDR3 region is CAWRALSGANVLTF. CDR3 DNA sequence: TGTGCCTGGAGGGCTCTCTCTGGGGCCAACGTCCTGACTTTC. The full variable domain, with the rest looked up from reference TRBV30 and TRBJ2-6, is SQTIHQWPATLVQPVGSPLSLECTVEGTSNPNLYWYRQAAGRGLQLLFYSVGIGQISSEVPQNLSASRPQDRQFILSSKKLLLSDSGFYLCAWRALSGANVLTFGAGSRLTVL.

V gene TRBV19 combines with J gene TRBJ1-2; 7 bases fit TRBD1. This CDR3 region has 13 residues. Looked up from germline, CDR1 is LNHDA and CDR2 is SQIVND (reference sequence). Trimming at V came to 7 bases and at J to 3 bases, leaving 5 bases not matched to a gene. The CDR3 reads CASMDRKHYGYTF. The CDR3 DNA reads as TGTGCCAGTATGGACAGGAAACACTATGGCTACACCTTC.

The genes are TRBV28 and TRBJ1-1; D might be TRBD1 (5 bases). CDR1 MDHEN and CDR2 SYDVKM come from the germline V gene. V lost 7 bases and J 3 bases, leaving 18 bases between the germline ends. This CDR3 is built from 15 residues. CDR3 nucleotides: TGTGCCAGCATTATACGGTGGCGGGGGTACACTGAAGCTTTCTTT. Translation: CASIIRWRGYTEAFF.

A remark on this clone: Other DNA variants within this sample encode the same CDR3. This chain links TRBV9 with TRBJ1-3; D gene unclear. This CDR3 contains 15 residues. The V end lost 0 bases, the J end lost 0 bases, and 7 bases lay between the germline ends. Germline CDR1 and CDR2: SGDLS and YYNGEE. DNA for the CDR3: TGTGCCAGCAGCGTAGGGGGAAACTCTGGAAACACCATATATTTT. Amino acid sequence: CASSVGGNSGNTIYF.

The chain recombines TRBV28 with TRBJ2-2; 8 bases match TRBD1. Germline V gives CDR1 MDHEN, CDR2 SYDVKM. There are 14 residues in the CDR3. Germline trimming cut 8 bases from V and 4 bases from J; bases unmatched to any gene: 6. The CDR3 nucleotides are TGTGCCAGCGCCGAAACAGGGGGCACCGGGGAGCTGTTTTTT. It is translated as CASAETGGTGELFF.

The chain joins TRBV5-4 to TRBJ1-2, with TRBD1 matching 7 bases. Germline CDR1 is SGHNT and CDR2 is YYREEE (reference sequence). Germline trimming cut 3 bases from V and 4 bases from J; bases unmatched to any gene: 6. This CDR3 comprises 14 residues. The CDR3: CASSSRQGAYGYTF. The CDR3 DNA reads TGTGCCAGCAGCTCCCGACAGGGAGCCTATGGCTACACCTTC.

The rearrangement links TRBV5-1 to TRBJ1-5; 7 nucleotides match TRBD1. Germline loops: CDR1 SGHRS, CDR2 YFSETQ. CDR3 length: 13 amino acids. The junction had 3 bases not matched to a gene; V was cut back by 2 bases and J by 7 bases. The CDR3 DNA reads TGCGCCAGCAGCTTTAACAGGGGACAGCCCCAGCATTTT. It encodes CASSFNRGQPQHF.